This T cell receptor (beta chain) was recorded in a study of shared clonotypes between healthy human individuals (dated by TCRdb to the early 2020s). General notes on the study: A few men and two women, aged 18 to 49 years, made up the cohort. Blood TCR repertoires of a handful of healthy adults were deeply sequenced to estimate repertoire size and the extent of clonotype sharing between individuals. Each donor's leukapheresis produced roughly between roughly 0.94 and 9.5 billion PBMCs. To increase sequencing depth and limit assay-specific biases, TCR repertoire library preparation and sequencing were carried out by different laboratories using diverse techniques. Per donor, three plates each were used for CD4 naive and CD4 memory, two for CD8 naive, and one for CD8 memory. On the study overall, not on this receptor specifically: Incomplete sequencing was indicated by rarefaction of sorted-subset datasets, despite the large sequencing depth. Because the study included only a small number of donors, the genetic and exposure-history diversity represented was limited. Sampling was restricted to blood, and TCR repertoires in tissues likely differ from the TCR repertoires found in blood. Based on pairwise subsampling, the degree of clonotype sharing among donors was expected to be affected by sequencing depth. Naive subsets generally had larger estimated clonotype richness than memory subsets did. Compared with non-shared clonotypes, the clonotypes found in all four sorted-subset donors had higher generation probabilities. About 5% of naive CD4, around 3.6% of naive CD8, around 2.3% of memory CD4, and approximately 0.39% of memory CD8 clonotypes were shared across several donors.

Taken from cysteine to phenylalanine, the CDR3 has 15 residues. This entry keeps only the CDR3 DNA: 45 bases, framed from base 1. V is cut back by 6 bases and J by 3 bases, with 9 bases in the junction unmatched. As encoded in the germline V gene (reference sequence), CDR1 is MNHEY while CDR2 is SMNVEV. This clone was observed a few times. It lacks a known antigen. No much larger clone exists at a distance of one base, and base qualities are not known. Using the deep immunoSEQ assay, TCR CDR3 regions were amplified from genomic DNA by multiplex PCR. Extracted genomic DNA from each cell subset was distributed evenly across all wells of several immunoSEQ 96-well plates, and each plate was treated as a replicate. Each replicate PCR for sorted subsets received about 200 ng genomic DNA, equal to tens of thousands of T cell genomes. Purified libraries were measured with a Qubit 3.0 fluorometer, size-checked on a Bioanalyzer 2100, and measured again with the KAPA Library Quantification kit. A separate single-read 150-cycle Illumina NextSeq 550 flow cell was used to sequence each immunoSEQ 96-well plate. The original methods were these. Because the immunoSEQ output included only junctional sequences and no quality scores, the filtering could not be the same as the filtering used for full-length reads. To assign V/J genes and CDR3, sequences were annotated using PyIR, a Python wrapper for IgBLAST v1.9, with IMGT germline references. Reads with weak V/J assignments (E-value above 1e-6), missing CDR3, stop codons, out-of-frame junctions, or ambiguous translated residues were removed. V3J clonotypes were defined as sequences sharing an identical inferred V gene, J gene, and CDR3 amino acid sequence. Percentage overlap between repertoires was calculated by dividing the number of shared unique clonotypes by the size of the smaller repertoire. RTK rarefaction, the Chao1 estimator, and Recon v2.1 estimates of unobserved clonotypes were used to assess repertoire richness. For all TCRbeta clonotypes obtained by the gDNA method from four donors, generation probabilities were computed with OLGA. TCRdb re-hosts the immuneACCESS table, in-frame sequences only. Its copies lack some clones; in the studies checked, an unresolved V gene accounts for under half of them, and the cause for the rest is not known. V and J calls and clone size follow that table, whereas D and trimming were derived from the DNA. In all, the sample holds approximately 720,000 clones, and 60% to 80% of those were seen once. 1.8% of the sample is held by the ten biggest clonotypes.

The donors were healthy, HIV-negative adults with no recently reported acute infections or vaccinations. Every donor was a Caucasian adult residing in Nashville, Tennessee, USA. CD4+ T cells were enriched by magnetic negative selection; naive cells were then positively selected on CD45RA, and the negative fraction formed the memory subset. Blood was obtained by leukapheresis, after which PBMCs were separated by Ficoll-Histopaque density gradient centrifugation and cryopreserved in liquid nitrogen vapor phase. Analytical flow cytometry was used to check the purity and quantity of each magnetically sorted T cell population. Genomic DNA was isolated from every sorted fraction and measured by UV absorbance on a Nanodrop 2000c.

The sequence was obtained from a woman in her twenties or thirties in good health. The chain links TRBV27 with TRBJ2-5, with 8 junctional bases fitting TRBD2. The sequenced material came from memory CD4+ T cells sorted from blood. Explained via the paper, the cell subset or site label denotes: CD45RA-negative fraction. The CDR3 reads CASRGPGGAEETQYF. The DNA sequence reads TGTGCCAGCAGAGGACCGGGGGGGGCGGAAGAGACCCAGTACTTC.